The 21 T cell receptor beta chains reported below all come from one sample, sequenced in a study of immune evolution from preneoplasia to lung adenocarcinoma. The table came from immunoSEQ multiplex PCR; TCRdb's copy has only in-frame clones and leaves some out. The data contain about 26,000 clones, roughly 70% of them singletons. The sample was FFPE invasive lung adenocarcinoma tissue. Receptors originate from a person between 55 and 69 years old with invasive lung adenocarcinoma. Some clones in this sample may be carry-over from other donors' samples.

This clone was detected once. The chain links TRBV7-9 to TRBJ2-7; D is perhaps TRBD2 (6 bases). V lost 1 base and J lost 3, with 10 bases in between. Looked up from germline, CDR1 is SEHNR and CDR2 is FQNEAQ (reference sequence). This CDR3 is built from 14 residues. CDR3 sequence: CASSLGLGVYEQYF. The CDR3, as DNA: TGTGCCAGCAGCTTAGGACTAGGGGTCTACGAGCAGTACTTC.

Regarding this clone: Different DNA sequences within this sample yield the same CDR3. The chain combines TRBV14 with TRBJ2-2; D is perhaps TRBD2 (5 bases). CDR1 and CDR2 from the germline V gene are SGHDN and FVKESK. Trimming stripped 0 bases from V and 1 base from J, with 6 bases between. The CDR3 spans 15 residues. The CDR3 spells CASSQELGNTGELFF. The CDR3 region has the DNA TGTGCCAGCAGCCAAGAACTAGGGAACACCGGGGAGCTGTTTTTT.

The chain employs TRBV19 and TRBJ1-2; D unclear. V lost 3 bases to trimming and J lost 1 base, with 9 bases between them. This CDR3 has 14 amino acids. Germline V gene lookup returns CDR1 LNHDA and CDR2 SQIVND (reference sequence). The CDR3 is CASSMRVSNYGYTF. CDR3 coding DNA: TGTGCCAGTAGTATGCGTGTGAGTAACTATGGCTACACCTTC.

This chain connects TRBV2 to TRBJ2-1; perhaps TRBD1 as D (5 bases). V was trimmed by 4 bases and J by 7 bases, leaving 11 bases between them. Germline V CDR1 and CDR2: SNHLY, FYNNEI. The CDR3 spans 13 residues. For the CDR3, the DNA is TGTGCCAGCAGTGGAAGCCCAGGGAATGAGCAGTTCTTC. This translates into CASSGSPGNEQFF.

Of note for this clone: This same CDR3 is encoded by further DNA sequences in the sample. The V gene is TRBV7-8, the J gene TRBJ2-7; 8 bases are shared with TRBD1. Germline CDR1 reads SGHVS; CDR2 reads FQNEAQ. With 1 base clipped from V and 2 bases from J, the junction kept 4 bases outside the gene matches. The CDR3 runs 15 residues. The CDR3 spells CASSLGPGGPYEQYF. The CDR3 DNA reads as TGTGCCAGCAGCTTAGGGCCAGGGGGCCCCTACGAGCAGTACTTC. The entire variable domain, with the rest obtained from reference TRBV7-8 and TRBJ2-7, is as follows: GAGVSQSPRYKVAKRGQDVALRCDPISGHVSLFWYQQALGQGPEFLTYFQNEAQLDKSGLPSDRFFAERPEGSVSTLKIQRTQQEDSAVYLCASSLGPGGPYEQYFGPGTRLTVT.

The chain carries TRBV9 and TRBJ2-2; 8 bases map to TRBD2. The CDR3 totals 16 residues. With 4 bases clipped from V and 5 bases from J, the junction kept 10 bases outside the gene matches. Germline V lookup: CDR1 SGDLS, CDR2 YYNGEE. This CDR3 is CASSPPGGEFTGELFF. The CDR3 nucleotides are TGTGCCAGCAGCCCTCCGGGGGGGGAGTTTACCGGGGAGCTGTTTTTT.

The chain has TRBV19 and TRBJ1-1; 8 positions agree with TRBD1. J was trimmed by 3 bases and V by 7 bases; bases with no gene match: 10. CDR3 length: 15 amino acids. Germline lookup yields CDR1 LNHDA and CDR2 SQIVND (reference sequence). CDR3 in DNA: TGTGCCAGTACCTTCCTGACAGGGGAGGACACTGAAGCTTTCTTT. Translation gives CASTFLTGEDTEAFF.

In its sample, this clone was seen a few times. The chain employs TRBV19 and TRBJ1-5; perhaps TRBD1 as D (6 bases). This CDR3 region has 13 residues. V dropped 7 bases and J dropped 4 bases, with 11 bases sitting between them. CDR1 and CDR2 from the germline V gene are LNHDA and SQIVND (reference sequence). CDR3 amino acids: CASTETGNQPQHF. The CDR3 DNA is TGTGCCAGTACCGAGACAGGTAATCAGCCCCAGCATTTT.

V usage is TRBV19 and J usage is TRBJ1-1; D is undetermined. Trimming cost V 5 bases and J 9 bases, with 19 bases left between them. This CDR3 comprises 14 residues. Per germline, CDR1 LNHDA and CDR2 SQIVND (reference sequence). This chain's CDR3 is CASSPGPPPIQAFF. In DNA, the CDR3 is TGTGCCAGTAGTCCCGGGCCACCTCCGATTCAAGCTTTCTTT.

This clone has only one observation. The chain links TRBV2 to TRBJ2-5, with D perhaps TRBD2 (6 bases). CDR3 size: 15 residues. Trimming took 6 bases from V and 1 from J, leaving 15 bases between them. CDR1 is SNHLY, CDR2 FYNNEI, per germline. The CDR3 spells CASREIGGAQETQYF. The CDR3 DNA reads as TGTGCCAGCAGGGAGATTGGCGGGGCCCAAGAGACCCAGTACTTC.

This clone turned up a few times. The J gene is TRBJ2-5, the V gene TRBV5-4; tentatively, D is TRBD1 or TRBD2 (5 bases each). Germline V gene lookup returns CDR1 SGHNT and CDR2 YYREEE (reference sequence). V gave up 0 bases and J gave up 6 bases, with 24 bases separating them. This CDR3 is 18 amino acids long. The CDR3 protein is CASSLGGGTGLGPKTQYF. In nucleotides, the CDR3 is TGTGCCAGCAGCTTGGGTGGTGGGACCGGCTTGGGGCCGAAGACCCAGTACTTC.

The chain links TRBV7-9 to TRBJ2-1, with 14 positions matching TRBD2. This CDR3 is 17 amino acids long. V was pared by 5 bases and J by 5 bases, with 8 bases of the junction left unmatched. Per germline, CDR1 SEHNR and CDR2 FQNEAQ (reference sequence). CDR3 protein: CASSPTSGRASNNEQFF. The CDR3 DNA is TGTGCCAGCAGCCCGACTAGCGGGAGGGCTTCAAACAATGAGCAGTTCTTC.

The CDR3: CASRYGLNTEAFF. The CDR3 region has the DNA TGCGCCAGCAGGTACGGACTGAACACTGAAGCTTTCTTT. The chain is built from TRBV5-1 and TRBJ1-1; D is uncertain. The length of the CDR3 is 13 residues. V was trimmed by 5 bases and J by 0 bases, leaving 8 bases between them. Germline V gene data show CDR1 as SGHRS and CDR2 as YFSETQ.

The table lists this clone with a few counts. The chain has TRBV19 and TRBJ2-4; 9 bases fit TRBD1. Germline V CDR1 and CDR2: LNHDA, SQIVND (reference sequence). V lost 5 bases, J lost 5 bases, and 4 bases stayed unmatched. The CDR3 contains 14 residues. The CDR3 DNA follows: TGTGCCAGTAGTTCGGACAGGGGCCAAAACATTCAGTACTTC. Residues: CASSSDRGQNIQYF.

The chain links TRBV28 to TRBJ2-7; 7 nucleotides line up with TRBD1. This CDR3 contains 18 residues. Germline CDR1 is MDHEN and CDR2 is SYDVKM. Trimming removed 5 bases from V and 4 bases from J; junction bases left unmatched: 20. CDR3 sequence (DNA): TGTGCCAGCAGTCCCTCTAGGGTATGGGCTCAGGGGGTTTACGAGCAGTACTTC. It specifies CASSPSRVWAQGVYEQYF.

This clone is labeled as medium-sized. The J gene is TRBJ2-7, the V gene TRBV5-1; D is possibly TRBD1 or TRBD2 (5 bases each). The CDR3 contains 16 residues. Germline values: CDR1 SGHRS, CDR2 YFSETQ. Trimming took off 4 bases at V and 0 bases at J, with 17 bases between the two ends. CDR3 loop: CASSQPRGNYSYEQYF. For the CDR3, the DNA is TGCGCCAGCAGCCAACCCCGGGGCAACTACTCCTACGAGCAGTACTTC.

The rearrangement joins TRBV19 to TRBJ2-1; 13 bases are a match to TRBD2. Germline loops: CDR1 LNHDA, CDR2 SQIVND (reference sequence). V shed 4 bases and J 6 bases; nucleotides not matched to a gene: 6. The CDR3 covers 16 residues. CDR3 nucleotide sequence: TGTGCCAGTAGTAAGACTAGCGGGAGGTCAGGCAATGAGCAGTTCTTC. This gives the protein CASSKTSGRSGNEQFF. The variable domain in full, with the rest retrieved from reference TRBV19 and TRBJ2-1, is DGGITQSPKYLFRKEGQNVTLSCEQNLNHDAMYWYRQDPGQGLRLIYYSQIVNDFQKGDIAEGYSVSREKKESFPLTVTSAQKNPTAFYLCASSKTSGRSGNEQFFGPGTRLTVL.

Written as DNA, the CDR3 is TGTGCCAGCAGCTCCGGGACTAGCGGGAAGGCAGATACGCAGTATTTT. This codes for CASSSGTSGKADTQYF. This chain connects TRBV11-2 to TRBJ2-3; 13 bases line up with TRBD2. V was pared by 4 bases and J by 4 bases, with 5 bases of the junction left unmatched. The CDR3 totals 16 residues. The germline V gene has CDR1 SGHAT and CDR2 FQNNGV.

This clone was seen once. The chain has TRBV11-1 and TRBJ2-7, with D uncertain. This CDR3 has 14 residues. The germline V gene has CDR1 SGHAT and CDR2 FQDESV (reference sequence). Trimming took off 1 base at V and 7 bases at J, with 14 bases between the two ends. CDR3 residues: CASSLGYGDREQYF. The CDR3 nucleotides are TGTGCCAGCAGCTTAGGGTATGGAGATCGGGAGCAGTACTTC. The entire variable domain, with the rest obtained from reference TRBV11-1 and TRBJ2-7, is as follows: EAEVAQSPRYKITEKSQAVAFWCDPISGHATLYWYRQILGQGPELLVQFQDESVVDDSQLPKDRFSAERLKGVDSTLKIQPAELGDSAMYLCASSLGYGDREQYFGPGTRLTVT.

In DNA, the CDR3 is TGCGCCAGCAGCTTCGGCGGGGGGACCGAGCAGTACTTC. Protein product: CASSFGGGTEQYF. The chain is built from TRBV5-1 and TRBJ2-7; 8 positions agree with TRBD2. The trim removed 2 bases at V and 6 bases at J, leaving 4 bases unmatched. The CDR3 covers 13 residues. Per germline, CDR1 SGHRS and CDR2 YFSETQ.

V is TRBV7-2 and J is TRBJ2-7, with 7 bases that match TRBD2. The V gene end was trimmed by 5 bases and the J gene end by 5 bases; junction bases not matched to a gene: 9. CDR3 length equals 14 residues. Germline-derived CDR1 and CDR2 are SGHTA and FQGNSA. The CDR3 protein is CASSRGGVVDEQYF. The DNA of the CDR3 is TGTGCCAGCAGCCGGGGAGGGGTGGTCGACGAGCAGTACTTC.